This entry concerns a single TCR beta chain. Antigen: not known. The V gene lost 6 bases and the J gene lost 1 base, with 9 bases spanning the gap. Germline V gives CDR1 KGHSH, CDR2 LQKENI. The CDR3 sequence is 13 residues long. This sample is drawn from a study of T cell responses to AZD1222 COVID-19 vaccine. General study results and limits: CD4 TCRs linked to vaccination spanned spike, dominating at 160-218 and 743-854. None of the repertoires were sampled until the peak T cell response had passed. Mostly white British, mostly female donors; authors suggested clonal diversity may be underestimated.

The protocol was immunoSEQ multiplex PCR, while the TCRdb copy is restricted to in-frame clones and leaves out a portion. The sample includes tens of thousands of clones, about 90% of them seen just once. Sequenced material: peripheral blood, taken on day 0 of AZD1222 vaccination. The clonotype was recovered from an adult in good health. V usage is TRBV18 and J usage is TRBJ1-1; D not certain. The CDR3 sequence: CASSPWRNTEAFF. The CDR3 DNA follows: TGTGCCAGCTCCCCTTGGAGGAACACTGAAGCTTTCTTT.